A selection of T cell receptor beta chains follows, all from one sample in a study of cytomegalovirus exposure and HLA in healthy donors. The repertoire was sequenced with immunoSEQ multiplex PCR; TCRdb's copy has only in-frame clones and lacks some. The table has about 190,000 clones, 80% to 85% seen once. Material for sequencing was PBMCs. The receptor set was obtained from a man aged 35 to 55 in good health and CMV-seropositive. Both conserved end residues are part of each CDR3. The D gene is left open where the match is weak. Only some rows state a clone size, as once, few, many or a class for expanded clones.

j_gene: TRBJ2-7
d_gene: .
v_gene: TRBV7-2
abundance: .
CDR3aa: CASSLAPPRVAYEQYF
CDR3nt: TGTGCCAGCAGCTTAGCGCCTCCCAGGGTGGCCTACGAGCAGTACTTC

j_gene: TRBJ2-7
d_gene: .
v_gene: TRBV5-1
abundance: .
CDR3aa: CASSLTETLKVEQYF
CDR3nt: TGCGCCAGCAGCTTGACAGAGACGTTGAAGGTCGAGCAGTACTTC

j_gene: TRBJ2-3
d_gene: TRBD2
v_gene: TRBV5-4
abundance: .
CDR3aa: CASSREGMAATDTQYF
CDR3nt: TGTGCCAGCAGCCGGGAGGGTATGGCGGCCACAGATACGCAGTATTTT

j_gene: TRBJ1-2
d_gene: .
v_gene: TRBV9
abundance: .
CDR3aa: CASSVGGGRDGYTF
CDR3nt: TGTGCCAGCAGCGTAGGTGGAGGGAGGGATGGCTACACCTTC

j_gene: TRBJ2-7
d_gene: TRBD2
v_gene: TRBV7-8
abundance: once
CDR3aa: CASSLISGGAESYEQYF
CDR3nt: TGTGCCAGCAGCTTAATAAGCGGGGGGGCTGAATCTTACGAGCAGTACTTC

j_gene: TRBJ2-2
d_gene: TRBD2
v_gene: TRBV19
abundance: .
CDR3aa: CASSSPTSVTGELFF
CDR3nt: TGTGCCAGTAGCTCACCGACTAGCGTCACCGGGGAGCTGTTTTTT

j_gene: TRBJ1-5
d_gene: TRBD1
v_gene: TRBV5-1
abundance: .
CDR3aa: CASSLNRRDRGRRGPQHF
CDR3nt: TGCGCCAGCAGCTTAAATAGACGGGACAGGGGTAGAAGGGGGCCCCAGCATTTT

j_gene: TRBJ2-7
d_gene: .
v_gene: TRBV6-5
abundance: once
CDR3aa: CASEDKYSYEQYF
CDR3nt: TGTGCCAGCGAAGACAAATACTCCTACGAGCAGTACTTC

j_gene: TRBJ2-2
d_gene: .
v_gene: TRBV30
abundance: .
CDR3aa: CAWRAGLQNTGELFF
CDR3nt: TGTGCCTGGAGAGCCGGACTGCAGAACACCGGGGAGCTGTTTTTT

j_gene: TRBJ1-1
d_gene: TRBD1
v_gene: TRBV9
abundance: few
CDR3aa: CASSVGPGGNMNTEAFF
CDR3nt: TGTGCCAGCAGCGTAGGACCAGGGGGCAATATGAACACTGAAGCTTTCTTT

j_gene: TRBJ2-7
d_gene: .
v_gene: TRBV9
abundance: .
CDR3aa: CASSEDRIPYEQYF
CDR3nt: TGTGCCAGCAGCGAGGACAGAATCCCCTACGAGCAGTACTTC

j_gene: TRBJ2-7
d_gene: .
v_gene: TRBV27
abundance: once
CDR3aa: CASSLSVRSYEQYF
CDR3nt: TGTGCCAGCAGTTTATCAGTCCGGTCCTACGAGCAGTACTTC

j_gene: TRBJ2-1
d_gene: .
v_gene: TRBV7-8
abundance: .
CDR3aa: CASSLGGQGINEQFF
CDR3nt: TGTGCCAGCAGCTTGGGGGGGCAGGGTATTAATGAGCAGTTCTTC

j_gene: TRBJ1-3
d_gene: .
v_gene: TRBV7-9
abundance: .
CDR3aa: CASSLSDSRDTIYF
CDR3nt: TGTGCCAGCAGCTTATCGGACTCCCGGGACACCATATATTTT

j_gene: TRBJ2-2
d_gene: .
v_gene: TRBV6-1
abundance: .
CDR3aa: CASNKKGGESGELFF
CDR3nt: TGTGCCAGCAATAAAAAAGGCGGGGAATCCGGGGAGCTGTTTTTT

j_gene: TRBJ1-6
d_gene: .
v_gene: TRBV7-2
abundance: once
CDR3aa: CASSLELQGSYNSPLHF
CDR3nt: TGTGCCAGCAGCTTAGAGCTGCAGGGCTCCTATAATTCACCCCTCCACTTT

j_gene: TRBJ1-1
d_gene: .
v_gene: TRBV5-4
abundance: few
CDR3aa: CASSLGSDGSLGAFF
CDR3nt: TGTGCCAGCAGCTTGGGAAGCGACGGGTCCCTTGGGGCTTTCTTT

j_gene: TRBJ2-2
d_gene: TRBD2
v_gene: TRBV4-1
abundance: few
CDR3aa: CASSQELAGGTGELFF
CDR3nt: TGCGCCAGCAGCCAAGAACTAGCGGGGGGGACCGGGGAGCTGTTTTTT

j_gene: TRBJ2-3
d_gene: TRBD2
v_gene: TRBV5-5
abundance: .
CDR3aa: CASSLAGTNFVTQYF
CDR3nt: TGTGCCAGCAGCTTGGCAGGGACTAACTTCGTAACGCAGTATTTT

j_gene: TRBJ1-4
d_gene: .
v_gene: TRBV7-8
abundance: few
CDR3aa: CASSLVETTNEKLFF
CDR3nt: TGTGCCAGCAGCTTAGTAGAAACAACTAATGAAAAACTGTTTTTT

j_gene: TRBJ2-7
d_gene: TRBD2
v_gene: TRBV27
abundance: .
CDR3aa: CASSLSGLAVPYEQYF
CDR3nt: TGTGCCAGCAGTTTATCGGGACTAGCGGTCCCCTACGAGCAGTACTTC

j_gene: TRBJ2-5
d_gene: TRBD2
v_gene: TRBV7-3
abundance: .
CDR3aa: CASSTGGAETQYF
CDR3nt: TGTGCCAGCAGCACCGGGGGGGCCGAGACCCAGTACTTC

j_gene: TRBJ2-3
d_gene: TRBD1
v_gene: TRBV4-3
abundance: .
CDR3aa: CASSQDQGAGDTQYF
CDR3nt: TGCGCCAGCAGCCAAGATCAGGGGGCAGGAGATACGCAGTATTTT

j_gene: TRBJ2-7
d_gene: .
v_gene: TRBV27
abundance: .
CDR3aa: CASSLTLSYEQYF
CDR3nt: TGTGCCAGCAGTTTAACTCTTTCCTACGAGCAGTACTTC

j_gene: TRBJ1-5
d_gene: .
v_gene: TRBV7-8
abundance: .
CDR3aa: CASSLEDTGPYQPQHF
CDR3nt: TGTGCCAGCAGCTTAGAGGACACCGGGCCCTATCAGCCCCAGCATTTT

j_gene: TRBJ1-5
d_gene: .
v_gene: TRBV7-9
abundance: .
CDR3aa: CASSLGGINQPQHF
CDR3nt: TGTGCCAGCAGCTTGGGGGGAATCAATCAGCCCCAGCATTTT

j_gene: TRBJ2-3
d_gene: TRBD2
v_gene: TRBV5-4
abundance: once
CDR3aa: CASRAGGPVDTQYF
CDR3nt: TGTGCCAGCAGAGCGGGGGGGCCTGTGGATACGCAGTATTTT

j_gene: TRBJ2-5
d_gene: TRBD1
v_gene: TRBV5-1
abundance: .
CDR3aa: CASSPSGGQETQYF
CDR3nt: TGCGCCAGCAGCCCTTCAGGGGGCCAAGAGACCCAGTACTTC

j_gene: TRBJ2-5
d_gene: .
v_gene: TRBV19
abundance: few
CDR3aa: CASSIVTGGGETQYF
CDR3nt: TGTGCCAGTAGTATTGTGACAGGAGGTGGGGAGACCCAGTACTTC

j_gene: TRBJ2-2
d_gene: .
v_gene: TRBV28
abundance: .
CDR3aa: CASSRWGANTGELFF
CDR3nt: TGTGCCAGCAGTCGGTGGGGAGCGAACACCGGGGAGCTGTTTTTT

j_gene: TRBJ1-5
d_gene: .
v_gene: TRBV28
abundance: .
CDR3aa: CASSANGGFSNQPQHF
CDR3nt: TGTGCCAGCAGTGCCAATGGGGGGTTTAGCAATCAGCCCCAGCATTTT

j_gene: TRBJ1-1
d_gene: TRBD1
v_gene: TRBV19
abundance: .
CDR3aa: CASSLSGTGAMNTEAFF
CDR3nt: TGTGCCAGTAGTCTCTCCGGGACAGGGGCCATGAACACTGAAGCTTTCTTT

j_gene: TRBJ1-6
d_gene: .
v_gene: TRBV13
abundance: .
CDR3aa: CASRSGSSYNSPLHF
CDR3nt: TGTGCCAGCAGATCTGGGAGCTCCTATAATTCACCCCTCCACTTT

j_gene: TRBJ2-7
d_gene: TRBD1
v_gene: TRBV30
abundance: .
CDR3aa: CAWSLGQGTIYEQYF
CDR3nt: TGTGCCTGGAGTTTGGGACAGGGAACGATCTACGAGCAGTACTTC

j_gene: TRBJ2-3
d_gene: TRBD2
v_gene: TRBV18
abundance: .
CDR3aa: CASSPGPPSGGPDTQYF
CDR3nt: TGTGCCAGCTCACCGGGGCCCCCTAGCGGGGGGCCAGATACGCAGTATTTT